Listed below are T cell receptor beta chains from one sample, sequenced in a study of molecular identifiers for immune sequencing clone quantification. From the PCR reads, TCRdb called clonotypes with MiXCR, one entry per CDR3 protein. The sample includes about 68,000 distinct CDR3 sequences, roughly 18% of them seen just once. Sequenced input: naive CD8+ T cells from blood, with Jurkat cell RNA spiked in. Source of these receptors: a human donor in good health. Some libraries in this study had Jurkat cell RNA spiked in. CDR3s include the opening cysteine and the closing phenylalanine or tryptophan. Each record gives: clone size, V gene, J gene, D gene, CDR3 protein, CDR3 DNA. D genes are given only for firm matches. Only part of the rows carry a size: once, few, many, or a class if the clone is expanded.

clone_size: many
v_call: TRBV5-5
j_call: TRBJ1-2
d_call: -
cdr3_aa: CASSLVAGPDLDYGYTF
cdr3_nt: TGTGCCAGCAGCTTGGTGGCAGGCCCTGATCTGGACTATGGCTACACCTTC

clone_size: many
v_call: TRBV11-2
j_call: TRBJ2-1
d_call: -
cdr3_aa: CASSLGSGTHNEQFF
cdr3_nt: TGTGCCAGCAGCTTAGGTTCCGGGACTCACAATGAGCAGTTCTTC

clone_size: -
v_call: TRBV3-1
j_call: TRBJ2-7
d_call: -
cdr3_aa: CASSQSGLASTYEQYF
cdr3_nt: TGTGCCAGCAGCCAATCTGGCCTGGCAAGCACCTACGAGCAGTACTTC

clone_size: many
v_call: TRBV7-6
j_call: TRBJ2-2
d_call: -
cdr3_aa: CASSFFVGGDTGELFF
cdr3_nt: TGTGCCAGCAGCTTTTTTGTGGGAGGAGATACCGGGGAGCTGTTTTTT

clone_size: many
v_call: TRBV6-1
j_call: TRBJ2-2
d_call: -
cdr3_aa: CANEQGNTGELFF
cdr3_nt: TGTGCCAATGAACAGGGGAACACCGGGGAGCTGTTTTTT

clone_size: many
v_call: TRBV4-3
j_call: TRBJ2-7
d_call: -
cdr3_aa: CASSQGGAGYEQYF
cdr3_nt: TGCGCCAGCAGCCAAGGTGGGGCGGGCTACGAGCAGTACTTC

clone_size: many
v_call: TRBV27
j_call: TRBJ2-7
d_call: TRBD2
cdr3_aa: CASSLKREGDYEQYF
cdr3_nt: TGTGCCAGCAGCTTAAAGCGGGAGGGGGACTACGAGCAGTACTTC

clone_size: few
v_call: TRBV28
j_call: TRBJ2-4
d_call: TRBD2
cdr3_aa: CASSLLLAGELYF
cdr3_nt: TGTGCCAGCAGTTTATTACTAGCGGGAGAATTGTACTTC

clone_size: -
v_call: TRBV27
j_call: TRBJ2-3
d_call: -
cdr3_aa: CASSPRISLGIRTDTQCF
cdr3_nt: TGTGCCAGCAGTCCTCGGATCTCGTTGGGTATTCGCACAGATACGCAGTGTTTT

clone_size: many
v_call: TRBV25-1
j_call: TRBJ1-1
d_call: -
cdr3_aa: CASSEYAGSSTEAFF
cdr3_nt: TGTGCCAGCAGTGAATATGCGGGGTCGTCCACTGAAGCTTTCTTT

clone_size: few
v_call: TRBV9
j_call: TRBJ2-1
d_call: -
cdr3_aa: CASSALRPPNEQFF
cdr3_nt: TGTGCCAGCAGCGCGCTTCGGCCCCCCAATGAGCAGTTCTTC

clone_size: many
v_call: TRBV29-1
j_call: TRBJ2-5
d_call: TRBD1
cdr3_aa: CSVEDPLSRRTGGRQETQYF
cdr3_nt: TGCAGCGTTGAAGATCCCTTGAGTCGTAGGACAGGGGGCAGGCAAGAGACCCAGTACTTC

clone_size: many
v_call: TRBV5-1
j_call: TRBJ2-3
d_call: -
cdr3_aa: CASSLVRGMEDTQYF
cdr3_nt: TGCGCCAGCAGCTTGGTGCGGGGTATGGAGGATACGCAGTATTTT

clone_size: -
v_call: TRBV5-4
j_call: TRBJ2-1
d_call: TRBD2
cdr3_aa: CASSWGGNNEQFF
cdr3_nt: TGTGCCAGCAGCTGGGGGGGAAACAATGAGCAGTTCTTC

clone_size: many
v_call: TRBV30
j_call: TRBJ2-7
d_call: TRBD1
cdr3_aa: CAWSAGTGDYEQYF
cdr3_nt: TGTGCCTGGAGCGCCGGGACAGGGGACTACGAGCAGTACTTC

clone_size: few
v_call: TRBV2
j_call: TRBJ1-4
d_call: -
cdr3_aa: CASSDPSRGSEKLFF
cdr3_nt: TGTGCCAGCAGTGACCCGTCCCGGGGGAGTGAAAAACTGTTTTTT

clone_size: many
v_call: TRBV10-3
j_call: TRBJ2-3
d_call: TRBD1
cdr3_aa: CAISDRTGDLNTQYF
cdr3_nt: TGTGCCATCAGTGACAGGACAGGAGACCTTAATACGCAGTATTTT

clone_size: few
v_call: TRBV9
j_call: TRBJ2-1
d_call: -
cdr3_aa: CASSRASNEQFF
cdr3_nt: TGTGCCAGCTCGAGGGCTAGCAATGAGCAGTTCTTC

clone_size: -
v_call: TRBV24-1
j_call: TRBJ2-5
d_call: -
cdr3_aa: CATSDTMGRQETQYF
cdr3_nt: TGTGCCACCAGTGACACGATGGGGAGACAAGAGACCCAGTACTTC

clone_size: -
v_call: TRBV5-4
j_call: TRBJ1-1
d_call: -
cdr3_aa: CASSLGFGHIGTEAFF
cdr3_nt: TGTGCCAGCAGCTTGGGCTTCGGACATATTGGGACTGAAGCTTTCTTC

clone_size: few
v_call: TRBV20-1
j_call: TRBJ2-5
d_call: -
cdr3_aa: CSAIYGIGQETQYF
cdr3_nt: TGCAGTGCTATTTACGGGATAGGGCAAGAGACCCAGTACTTC

clone_size: many
v_call: TRBV7-6
j_call: TRBJ2-3
d_call: -
cdr3_aa: CASSSDGGRTDTQYF
cdr3_nt: TGTGCCAGCAGCTCGGATGGGGGTCGAACAGATACGCAGTATTTT

clone_size: many
v_call: TRBV29-1
j_call: TRBJ2-1
d_call: -
cdr3_aa: CSVEDLGPYNEQFF
cdr3_nt: TGCAGCGTTGAAGATCTGGGGCCCTACAATGAGCAGTTCTTC

clone_size: -
v_call: TRBV11-1
j_call: TRBJ2-2
d_call: -
cdr3_aa: CASSLTSQNWPGELFF
cdr3_nt: TGTGCCAGCAGCTTAACGAGCCAAAACTGGCCCGGGGAGCTGTTTTTT

clone_size: many
v_call: TRBV4-1
j_call: TRBJ2-3
d_call: TRBD1
cdr3_aa: CAGGPGQGITDTQYF
cdr3_nt: TGCGCCGGGGGACCGGGACAGGGGATAACAGATACGCAGTATTTT

clone_size: many
v_call: TRBV14
j_call: TRBJ1-2
d_call: -
cdr3_aa: CASSNMGPGYTF
cdr3_nt: TGTGCCAGCAGCAACATGGGTCCTGGCTACACCTTC

clone_size: many
v_call: TRBV20-1
j_call: TRBJ1-5
d_call: TRBD1
cdr3_aa: CSARPTLLTDRDNQPQHF
cdr3_nt: TGCAGTGCTAGGCCGACCCTACTGACCGACAGGGACAATCAGCCCCAGCATTTT

clone_size: -
v_call: TRBV20-1
j_call: TRBJ2-6
d_call: -
cdr3_aa: CSARDLRVSVANVLTF
cdr3_nt: TGCAGTGCTAGAGATCTCAGGGTCTCTGTGGCCAACGTCCTGACCTTC

clone_size: many
v_call: TRBV3-1
j_call: TRBJ2-5
d_call: -
cdr3_aa: CASSQYQETQYF
cdr3_nt: TGTGCCAGCAGCCAGTACCAAGAGACCCAGTACTTC

clone_size: -
v_call: TRBV28
j_call: TRBJ1-6
d_call: -
cdr3_aa: CASSSHLRQFAFLPPHF
cdr3_nt: TGTGCCAGCAGTTCCCACCTTCGACAGTTCGCTTTTCTACCCCCCCACTTT

clone_size: many
v_call: TRBV6-1
j_call: TRBJ2-4
d_call: TRBD1
cdr3_aa: CASSESVRTGRSIQYF
cdr3_nt: TGTGCCAGCAGTGAAAGTGTGAGGACAGGGAGGTCCATTCAGTACTTC

clone_size: many
v_call: TRBV11-2
j_call: TRBJ2-1
d_call: -
cdr3_aa: CASSLALGLSNEQFF
cdr3_nt: TGTGCCAGCAGCTTAGCCCTCGGACTATCGAATGAGCAGTTCTTC

clone_size: many
v_call: TRBV18
j_call: TRBJ2-7
d_call: -
cdr3_aa: CASSLTAEGRYTYEQYF
cdr3_nt: TGTGCCAGCTCACTGACCGCGGAGGGAAGGTATACCTACGAGCAGTACTTC

clone_size: many
v_call: TRBV27
j_call: TRBJ2-5
d_call: -
cdr3_aa: CASSPQGATQYF
cdr3_nt: TGTGCCAGCAGCCCCCAAGGGGCGACCCAGTACTTC

clone_size: many
v_call: TRBV5-4
j_call: TRBJ2-5
d_call: -
cdr3_aa: CASSLIGDWETQYF
cdr3_nt: TGTGCCAGCAGCCTCATCGGTGACTGGGAGACCCAGTACTTC

clone_size: many
v_call: TRBV7-2
j_call: TRBJ2-3
d_call: TRBD2
cdr3_aa: CASSFAGGSDTQYF
cdr3_nt: TGTGCCAGCAGCTTTGCGGGAGGATCAGATACGCAGTATTTT

clone_size: many
v_call: TRBV6-5
j_call: TRBJ2-1
d_call: TRBD2
cdr3_aa: CASSYPGTRAPSSYNEQFF
cdr3_nt: TGTGCCAGCAGTTACCCAGGGACTAGAGCCCCTAGCTCCTACAATGAGCAGTTCTTC

clone_size: many
v_call: TRBV6-2/TRBV6-3
j_call: TRBJ2-2
d_call: TRBD1
cdr3_aa: CASSYSGDSITGELFF
cdr3_nt: TGTGCCAGCAGTTACTCTGGGGACAGTATTACCGGGGAGCTGTTTTTT

clone_size: many
v_call: TRBV6-1
j_call: TRBJ2-3
d_call: TRBD2
cdr3_aa: CASSLLAGEADTQYF
cdr3_nt: TGTGCCAGCAGCCTACTTGCGGGAGAGGCAGATACGCAGTATTTT

clone_size: many
v_call: TRBV12-3/TRBV12-4
j_call: TRBJ1-2
d_call: -
cdr3_aa: CASSPWDGYGYTF
cdr3_nt: TGTGCCAGCAGTCCGTGGGACGGCTATGGCTACACCTTC

clone_size: many
v_call: TRBV5-4
j_call: TRBJ2-7
d_call: -
cdr3_aa: CASSLGGKPHEQYF
cdr3_nt: TGTGCCAGCAGCTTGGGCGGCAAACCCCACGAGCAGTACTTC

clone_size: -
v_call: TRBV7-6
j_call: TRBJ2-7
d_call: -
cdr3_aa: CASRDQGYEQYF
cdr3_nt: TGTGCCAGCAGGGATCAAGGGTACGAGCAGTACTTC

clone_size: many
v_call: TRBV4-3
j_call: TRBJ1-6
d_call: TRBD1
cdr3_aa: CASSQGGTGRSPLHF
cdr3_nt: TGCGCCAGCAGCCAGGGGGGGACAGGGCGATCACCCCTCCACTTT

clone_size: many
v_call: TRBV18
j_call: TRBJ2-3
d_call: -
cdr3_aa: CASSLPFENSTDTQYF
cdr3_nt: TGTGCCAGCTCACTTCCTTTTGAGAATAGCACAGATACGCAGTATTTT

clone_size: -
v_call: TRBV28
j_call: TRBJ2-2
d_call: -
cdr3_aa: CASSLIPQGSLGRELFF
cdr3_nt: TGTGCCAGCAGTTTAATCCCCCAGGGAAGCCTGGGGAGGGAGCTGTTTTTT

clone_size: many
v_call: TRBV7-8
j_call: TRBJ2-7
d_call: -
cdr3_aa: CASSSGQVYEQYF
cdr3_nt: TGTGCCAGCAGCTCCGGTCAGGTTTACGAGCAGTACTTC

clone_size: -
v_call: TRBV20-1
j_call: TRBJ2-1
d_call: -
cdr3_aa: CSAIQLAGYNEQFF
cdr3_nt: TGCAGTGCCATTCAACTAGCAGGTTACAATGAGCAGTTCTTC

clone_size: -
v_call: TRBV5-6
j_call: TRBJ2-1
d_call: -
cdr3_aa: CASSIGEGAASSYNEQFF
cdr3_nt: TGTGCCAGCAGCATTGGGGAGGGGGCGGCGAGCTCCTACAATGAGCAGTTCTTC

clone_size: -
v_call: TRBV12-3/TRBV12-4
j_call: TRBJ1-5
d_call: -
cdr3_aa: CAPTGGGNQPQHF
cdr3_nt: TGTGCCCCCACGGGGGGTGGCAATCAGCCCCAGCATTTT

clone_size: few
v_call: TRBV12-3/TRBV12-4
j_call: TRBJ1-6
d_call: -
cdr3_aa: CASTGGGSPLHF
cdr3_nt: TGTGCCAGCACTGGGGGAGGTTCACCCCTCCACTTT

clone_size: few
v_call: TRBV7-9
j_call: TRBJ2-7
d_call: -
cdr3_aa: CASSSGSIHEQYF
cdr3_nt: TGTGCCAGCAGCTCTGGGAGCATTCACGAGCAGTACTTC